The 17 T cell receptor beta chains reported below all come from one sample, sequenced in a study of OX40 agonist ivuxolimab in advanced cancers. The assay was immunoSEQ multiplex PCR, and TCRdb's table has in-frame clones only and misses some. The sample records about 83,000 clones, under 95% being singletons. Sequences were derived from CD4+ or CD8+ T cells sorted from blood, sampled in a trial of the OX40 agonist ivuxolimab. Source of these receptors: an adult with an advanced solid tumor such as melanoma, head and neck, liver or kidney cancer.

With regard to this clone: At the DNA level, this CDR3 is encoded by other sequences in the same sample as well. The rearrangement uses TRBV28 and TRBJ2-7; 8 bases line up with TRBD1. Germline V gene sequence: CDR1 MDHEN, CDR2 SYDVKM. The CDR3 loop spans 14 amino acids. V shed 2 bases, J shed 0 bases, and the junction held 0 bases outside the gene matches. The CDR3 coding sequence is TGTGCCAGCAGTTTACAGGGGGCCTCCTACGAGCAGTACTTC. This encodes CASSLQGASYEQYF.

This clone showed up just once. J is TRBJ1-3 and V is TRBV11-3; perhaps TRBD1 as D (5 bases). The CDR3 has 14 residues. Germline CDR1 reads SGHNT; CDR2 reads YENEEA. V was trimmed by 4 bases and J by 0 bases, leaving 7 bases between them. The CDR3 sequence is CASSSGSSGNTIYF. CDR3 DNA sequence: TGTGCCAGCAGCTCAGGGAGCTCTGGAAACACCATATATTTT.

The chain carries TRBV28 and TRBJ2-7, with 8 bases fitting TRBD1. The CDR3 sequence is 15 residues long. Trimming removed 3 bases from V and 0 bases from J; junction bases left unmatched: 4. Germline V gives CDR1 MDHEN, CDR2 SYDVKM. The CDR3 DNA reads TGTGCCAGCAGTTTCAGAGGACAGGGCTCCTACGAGCAGTACTTC. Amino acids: CASSFRGQGSYEQYF.

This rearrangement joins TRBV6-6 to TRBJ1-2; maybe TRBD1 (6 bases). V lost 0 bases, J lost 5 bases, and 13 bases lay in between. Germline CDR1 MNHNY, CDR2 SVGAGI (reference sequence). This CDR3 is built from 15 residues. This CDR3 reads CASSYSITGAYGYTF. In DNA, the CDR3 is TGTGCCAGCAGTTACTCGATAACGGGGGCGTATGGCTACACCTTC.

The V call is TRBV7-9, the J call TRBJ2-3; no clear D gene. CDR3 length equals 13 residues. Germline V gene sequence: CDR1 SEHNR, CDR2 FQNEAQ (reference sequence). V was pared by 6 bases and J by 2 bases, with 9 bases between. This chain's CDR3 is CASRPAITDTQYF. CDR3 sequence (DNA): TGTGCCAGCAGACCAGCCATCACAGATACGCAGTATTTT.

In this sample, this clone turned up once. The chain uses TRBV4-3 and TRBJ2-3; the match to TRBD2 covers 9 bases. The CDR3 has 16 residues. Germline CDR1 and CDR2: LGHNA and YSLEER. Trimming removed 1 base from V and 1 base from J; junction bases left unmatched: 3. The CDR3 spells CASSQGSGGGTDTQYF. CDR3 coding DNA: TGCGCCAGCAGCCAAGGTAGCGGGGGCGGCACAGATACGCAGTATTTT.

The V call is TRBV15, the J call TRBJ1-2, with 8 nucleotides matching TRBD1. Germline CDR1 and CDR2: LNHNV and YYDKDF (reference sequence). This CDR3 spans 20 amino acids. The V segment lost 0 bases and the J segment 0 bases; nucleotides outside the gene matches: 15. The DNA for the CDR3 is TGTGCCACCAGCAGAGAAATGGACAGGGAATCCTCCTTTTCTAACTATGGCTACACCTTC. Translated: CATSREMDRESSFSNYGYTF.

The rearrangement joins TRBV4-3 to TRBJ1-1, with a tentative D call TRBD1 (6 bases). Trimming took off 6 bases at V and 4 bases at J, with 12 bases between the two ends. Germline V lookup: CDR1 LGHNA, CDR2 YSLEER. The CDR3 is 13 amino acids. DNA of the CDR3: TGCGCCAGCAGACGGACAGTCGCCACTGAAGCTTTCTTT. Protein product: CASRRTVATEAFF.

CDR3 loop: CASSLGLWVDTGELFF. The CDR3, as DNA: TGTGCCAGCAGCTTGGGTCTTTGGGTGGACACCGGGGAGCTGTTTTTT. The J gene is TRBJ2-2, the V gene TRBV5-8; D unclear. The CDR3 runs 16 residues. V shed 0 bases and J shed 3 bases, with 12 bases lying between them. Germline loops: CDR1 SGHTS, CDR2 YDEGEE.

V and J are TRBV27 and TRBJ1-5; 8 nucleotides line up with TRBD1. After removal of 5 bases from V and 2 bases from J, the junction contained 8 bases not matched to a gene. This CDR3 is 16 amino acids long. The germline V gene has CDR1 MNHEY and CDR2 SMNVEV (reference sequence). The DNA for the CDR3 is TGTGCCAGCAGTACGTTTCAGGGACAGGGCAATCAGCCCCAGCATTTT. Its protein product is CASSTFQGQGNQPQHF.

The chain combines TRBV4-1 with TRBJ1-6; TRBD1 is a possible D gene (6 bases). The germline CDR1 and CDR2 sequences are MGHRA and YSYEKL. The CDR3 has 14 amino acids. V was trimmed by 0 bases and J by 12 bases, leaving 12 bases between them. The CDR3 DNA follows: TGCGCCAGCAGCCAAGACAGGGGTATTCTACCCCTCCACTTT. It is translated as CASSQDRGILPLHF.

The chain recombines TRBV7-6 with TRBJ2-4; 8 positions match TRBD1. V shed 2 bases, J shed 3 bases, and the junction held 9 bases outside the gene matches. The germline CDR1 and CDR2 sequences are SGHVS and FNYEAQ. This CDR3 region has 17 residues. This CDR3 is CASSLTREGTGKNIQYF. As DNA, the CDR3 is TGTGCCAGCAGCTTAACCCGAGAGGGGACAGGCAAAAACATTCAGTACTTC.

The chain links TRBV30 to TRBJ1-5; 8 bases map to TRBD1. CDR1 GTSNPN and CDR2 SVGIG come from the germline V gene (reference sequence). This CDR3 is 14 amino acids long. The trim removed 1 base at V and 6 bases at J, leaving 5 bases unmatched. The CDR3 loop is CAWSDGQGGQPQHF. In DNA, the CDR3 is TGTGCCTGGAGTGATGGACAGGGAGGTCAGCCCCAGCATTTT.

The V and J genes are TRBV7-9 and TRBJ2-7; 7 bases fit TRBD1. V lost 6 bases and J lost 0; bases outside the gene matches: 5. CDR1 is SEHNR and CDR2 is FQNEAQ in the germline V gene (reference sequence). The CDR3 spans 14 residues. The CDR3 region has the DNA TGTGCCAGCAGTCAAGGGACAGTCTCCTACGAGCAGTACTTC. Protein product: CASSQGTVSYEQYF. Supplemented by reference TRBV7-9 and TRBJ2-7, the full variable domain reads DTGVSQNPRHKITKRGQNVTFRCDPISEHNRLYWYRQTLGQGPEFLTYFQNEAQLEKSRLLSDRFSAERPKGSFSTLEIQRTEQGDSAMYLCASSQGTVSYEQYFGPGTRLTVT.

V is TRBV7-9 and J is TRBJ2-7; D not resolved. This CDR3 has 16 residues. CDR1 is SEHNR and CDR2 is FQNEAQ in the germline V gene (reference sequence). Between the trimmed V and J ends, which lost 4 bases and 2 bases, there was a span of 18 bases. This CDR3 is CASSSLTVRVPYEQYF. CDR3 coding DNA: TGTGCCAGCAGCTCCCTCACAGTTCGTGTGCCCTACGAGCAGTACTTC. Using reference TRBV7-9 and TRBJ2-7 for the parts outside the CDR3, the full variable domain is DTGVSQNPRHKITKRGQNVTFRCDPISEHNRLYWYRQTLGQGPEFLTYFQNEAQLEKSRLLSDRFSAERPKGSFSTLEIQRTEQGDSAMYLCASSSLTVRVPYEQYFGPGTRLTVT.

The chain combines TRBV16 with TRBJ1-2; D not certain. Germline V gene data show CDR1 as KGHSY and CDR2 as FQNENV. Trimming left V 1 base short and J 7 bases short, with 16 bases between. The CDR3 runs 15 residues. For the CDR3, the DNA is TGTGCCAGCAGCCAATTCTTAGCGCTCGAGAGTGGCTACACCTTC. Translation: CASSQFLALESGYTF.

The CDR3 protein is CASSAGTGNNEQYF. CDR3 coding DNA: TGTGCCAGCAGCGCTGGGACAGGGAACAACGAGCAGTACTTC. The rearrangement uses TRBV9 and TRBJ2-7; the match to TRBD1 covers 9 bases. This CDR3 is built from 14 residues. Germline V CDR1 and CDR2: SGDLS, YYNGEE. With 3 bases clipped from V and 5 bases from J, the junction kept 6 bases outside the gene matches.